The clone carrying this TCR beta chain showed up just a few times. Specified treatment: oral pan-JAK inhibitor, 5-10 mg twice daily. Lesional scalp tissue (obtained by punch biopsy) and peripheral blood were collected from alopecia areata patients. The sample belongs to a study of CD8+ T cells in alopecia areata. Whole-study context: Scalp area affected, as a percentage, set the severity score of treated patients.

Sequencing relied on a cDNA template that was reverse transcribed from extracted RNA. Libraries were prepared by immunoSEQ multiplex PCR; TCRdb keeps only in-frame clonotypes and omits some of them. The table has about 210,000 clones, less than 75% seen once. CDR1 and CDR2 (germline): MNHNS, SASEGT. V lost 3 bases, J lost 2 bases, and 14 bases lay in between. This CDR3 contains 16 residues. The material sequenced was CD4+ T cells sorted from blood, taken at week 4, from a patient treated with tofacitinib. The chain is built from TRBV6-1 and TRBJ1-3, with D perhaps TRBD1 (6 bases). The source is a human donor with alopecia areata. The CDR3 is CASSDRSRGAGNTIYF. The CDR3 DNA is TGTGCCAGCAGTGATCGGAGCAGGGGCGCTGGAAACACCATATATTTT.